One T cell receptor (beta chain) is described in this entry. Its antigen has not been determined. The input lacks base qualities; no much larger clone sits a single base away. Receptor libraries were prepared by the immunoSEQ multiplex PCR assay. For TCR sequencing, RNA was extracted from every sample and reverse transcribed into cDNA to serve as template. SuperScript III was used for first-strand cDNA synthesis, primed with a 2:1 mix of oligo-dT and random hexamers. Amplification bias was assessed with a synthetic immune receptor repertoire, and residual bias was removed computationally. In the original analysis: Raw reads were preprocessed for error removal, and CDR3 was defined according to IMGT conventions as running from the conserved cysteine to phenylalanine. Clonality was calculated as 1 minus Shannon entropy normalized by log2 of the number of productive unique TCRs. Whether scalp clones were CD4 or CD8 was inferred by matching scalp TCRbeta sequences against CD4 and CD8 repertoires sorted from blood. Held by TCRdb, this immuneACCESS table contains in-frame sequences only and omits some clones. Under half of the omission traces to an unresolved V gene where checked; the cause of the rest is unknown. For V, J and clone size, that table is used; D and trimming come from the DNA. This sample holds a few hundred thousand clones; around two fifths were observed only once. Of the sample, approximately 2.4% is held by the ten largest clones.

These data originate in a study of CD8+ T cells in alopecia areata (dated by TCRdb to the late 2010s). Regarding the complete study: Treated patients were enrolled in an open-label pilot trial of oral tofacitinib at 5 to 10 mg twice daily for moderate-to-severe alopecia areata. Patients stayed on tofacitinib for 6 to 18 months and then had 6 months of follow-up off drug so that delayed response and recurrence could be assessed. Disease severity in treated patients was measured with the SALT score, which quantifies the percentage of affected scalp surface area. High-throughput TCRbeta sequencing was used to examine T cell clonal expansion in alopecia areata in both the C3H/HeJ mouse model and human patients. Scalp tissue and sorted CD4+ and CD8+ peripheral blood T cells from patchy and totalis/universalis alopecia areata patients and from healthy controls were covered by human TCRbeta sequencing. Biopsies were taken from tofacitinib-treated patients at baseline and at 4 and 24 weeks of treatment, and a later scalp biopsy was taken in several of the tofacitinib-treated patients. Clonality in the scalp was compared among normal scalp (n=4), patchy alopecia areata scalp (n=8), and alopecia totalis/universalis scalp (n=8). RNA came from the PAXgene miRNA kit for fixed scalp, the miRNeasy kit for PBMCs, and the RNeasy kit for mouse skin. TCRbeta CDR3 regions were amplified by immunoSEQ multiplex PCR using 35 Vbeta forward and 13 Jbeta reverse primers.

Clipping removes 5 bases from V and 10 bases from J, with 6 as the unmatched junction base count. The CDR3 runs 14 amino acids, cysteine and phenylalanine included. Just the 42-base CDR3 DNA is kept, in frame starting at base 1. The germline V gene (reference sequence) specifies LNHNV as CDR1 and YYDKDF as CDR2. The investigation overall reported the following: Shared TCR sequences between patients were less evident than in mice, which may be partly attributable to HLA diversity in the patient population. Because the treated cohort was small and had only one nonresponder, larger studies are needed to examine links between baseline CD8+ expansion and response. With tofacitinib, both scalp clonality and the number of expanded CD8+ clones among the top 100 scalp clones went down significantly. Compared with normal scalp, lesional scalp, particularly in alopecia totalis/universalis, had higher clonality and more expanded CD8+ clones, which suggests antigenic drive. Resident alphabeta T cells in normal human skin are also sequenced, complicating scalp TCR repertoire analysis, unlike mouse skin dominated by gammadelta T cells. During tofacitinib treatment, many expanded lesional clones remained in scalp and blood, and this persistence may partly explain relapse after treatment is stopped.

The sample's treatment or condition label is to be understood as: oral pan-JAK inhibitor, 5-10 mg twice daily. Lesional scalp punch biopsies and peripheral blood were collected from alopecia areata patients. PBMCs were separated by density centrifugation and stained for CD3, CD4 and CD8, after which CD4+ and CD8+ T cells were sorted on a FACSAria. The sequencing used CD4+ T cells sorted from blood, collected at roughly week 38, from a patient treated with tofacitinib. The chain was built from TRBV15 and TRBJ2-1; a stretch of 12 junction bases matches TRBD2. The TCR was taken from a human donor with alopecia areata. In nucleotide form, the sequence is TGTGCCACCAGCGTAATACTAGCGGGAGGAGAGCAGTTCTTC. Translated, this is CATSVILAGGEQFF.